This T cell receptor beta chain was identified in a study of blood T cell repertoires in COVID-19. Overall study context: Spain, Italy and the United States supplied samples that represented acute and convalescent COVID-19. PBMCs, B-cell-depleted T cells, or T cells provided the cDNA or gDNA that made up the material.

Study processing details: The assay estimated nucleated cells by amplifying reference gene primers. Generated by immunoSEQ multiplex PCR, the TCRdb table keeps only in-frame clones and is missing some. The DNA was the basis for D and trimming; V, J and clone size are from that table. The table has approximately 210,000 clones, roughly 82% seen once; the top ten hold approximately 12%. The sequenced sample consisted of peripheral blood. The receptor was derived from a woman between 35 and 50 years old with acute or convalescent COVID-19.

Here the CDR3 DNA reads TGCGCCAGCAGCCCTCTCCGGGACTTAATAAACACCATATATTTT. This codes for CASSPLRDLINTIYF. The genes are TRBV4-1 and TRBJ1-3, with a weak D call TRBD1 (5 bases). Trimming took off 4 bases at V and 6 bases at J, with 16 bases between the two ends. This CDR3 contains 15 residues. CDR1 and CDR2 from the germline V gene are MGHRA and YSYEKL.